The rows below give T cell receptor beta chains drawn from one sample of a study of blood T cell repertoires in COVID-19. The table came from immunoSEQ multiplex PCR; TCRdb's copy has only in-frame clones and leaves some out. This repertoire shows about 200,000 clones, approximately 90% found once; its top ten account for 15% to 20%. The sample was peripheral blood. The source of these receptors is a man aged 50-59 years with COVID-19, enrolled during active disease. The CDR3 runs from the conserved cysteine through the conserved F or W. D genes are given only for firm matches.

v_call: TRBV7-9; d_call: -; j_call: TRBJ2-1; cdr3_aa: CASSSKDSTYNEQFF
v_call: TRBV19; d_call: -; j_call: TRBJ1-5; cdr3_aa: CASSIPGISNQPQHF
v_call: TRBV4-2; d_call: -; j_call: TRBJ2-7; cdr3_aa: CASSQGLGGRAGEQYF
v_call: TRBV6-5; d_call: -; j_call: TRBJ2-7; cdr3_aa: CASVRISPYEQYF
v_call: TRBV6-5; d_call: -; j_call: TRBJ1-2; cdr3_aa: CASSYLGGKSNYGYTF
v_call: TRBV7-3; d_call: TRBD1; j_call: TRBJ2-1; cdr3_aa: CASSSRDRRKDEQFF
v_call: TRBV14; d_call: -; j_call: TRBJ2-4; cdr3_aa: CASSQDHRNIQYF
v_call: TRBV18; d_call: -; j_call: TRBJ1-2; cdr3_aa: CASSPRSSGGDKGYTF
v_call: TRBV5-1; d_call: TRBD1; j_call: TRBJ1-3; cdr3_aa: CASSPGTGGSGNTIYF
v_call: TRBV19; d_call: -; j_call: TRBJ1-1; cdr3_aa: CASSIDTTALNTEAFF
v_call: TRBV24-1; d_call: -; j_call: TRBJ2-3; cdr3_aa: CATSGRGTDTQYF
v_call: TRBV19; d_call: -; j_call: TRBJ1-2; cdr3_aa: CASIDTTRVLWGYTF
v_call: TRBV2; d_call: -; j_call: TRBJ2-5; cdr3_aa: CASSESRTQETQYF
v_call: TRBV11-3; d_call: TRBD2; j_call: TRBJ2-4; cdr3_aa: CASSPGGGSDIQYF
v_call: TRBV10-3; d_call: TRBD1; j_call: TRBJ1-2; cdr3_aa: CANSQGAANYGYTF
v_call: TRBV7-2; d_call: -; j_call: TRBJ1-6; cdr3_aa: CASSLEGGRDSPLHF
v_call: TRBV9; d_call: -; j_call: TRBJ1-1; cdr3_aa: CASSVDGRPNTEAFF
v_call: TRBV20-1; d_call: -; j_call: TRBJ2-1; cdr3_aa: CSALRSHEQFF
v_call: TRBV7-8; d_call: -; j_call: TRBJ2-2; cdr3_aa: CASSLQRLVKAGELFF
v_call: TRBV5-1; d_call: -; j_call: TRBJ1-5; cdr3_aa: CASSPQSGIGQPQHF
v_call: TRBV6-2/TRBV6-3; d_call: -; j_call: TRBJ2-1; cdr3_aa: CASSYFSGYSYNEQFF
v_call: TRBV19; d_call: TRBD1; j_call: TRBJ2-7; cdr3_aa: CASSIETGQAGEQYF
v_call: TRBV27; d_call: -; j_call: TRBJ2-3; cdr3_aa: CASSFPSSPDTQYF
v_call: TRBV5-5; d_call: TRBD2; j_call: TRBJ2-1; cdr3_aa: CASSSADGRAYNEQFF
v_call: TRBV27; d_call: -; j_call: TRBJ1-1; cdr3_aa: CASSHTPDTNTEAFF
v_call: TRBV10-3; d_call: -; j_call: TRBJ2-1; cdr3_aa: CAISHRDTPAFF
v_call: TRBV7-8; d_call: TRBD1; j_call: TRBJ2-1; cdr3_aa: CASSLVRDRVYNEQFF
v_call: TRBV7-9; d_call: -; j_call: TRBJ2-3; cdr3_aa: CASSSIGFGGVPDTQYF
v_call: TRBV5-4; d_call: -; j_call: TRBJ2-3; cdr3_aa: CASNPGSGTDTQYF
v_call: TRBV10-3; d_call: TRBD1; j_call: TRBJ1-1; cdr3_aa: CAISEVRGAGNTEAFF
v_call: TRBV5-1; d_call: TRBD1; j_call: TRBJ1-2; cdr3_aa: CASSLSGTGGYGYTF
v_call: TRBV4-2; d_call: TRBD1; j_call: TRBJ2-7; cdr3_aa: CASNQDRGPYEQYF
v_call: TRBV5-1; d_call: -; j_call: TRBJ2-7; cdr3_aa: CASSRDGDEQYF
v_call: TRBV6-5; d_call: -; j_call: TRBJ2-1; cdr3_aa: CATTQVPGDNEQFF
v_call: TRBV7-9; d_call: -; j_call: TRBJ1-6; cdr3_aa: CASSTGSPESSPLHF
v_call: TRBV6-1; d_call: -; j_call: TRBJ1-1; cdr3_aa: CASSELQGIAEAFF
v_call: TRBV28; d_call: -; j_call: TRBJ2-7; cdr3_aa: CASLAVGYEQYF
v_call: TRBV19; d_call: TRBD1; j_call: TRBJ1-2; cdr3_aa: CASLGQGERFNTF
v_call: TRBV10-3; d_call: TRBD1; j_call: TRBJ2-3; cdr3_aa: CAISGGQGGTDTQYF
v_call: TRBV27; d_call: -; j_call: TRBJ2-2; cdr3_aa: CASKARNTGELFF
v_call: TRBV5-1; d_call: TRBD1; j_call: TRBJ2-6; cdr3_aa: CASSEGQGSPSGANVLTF
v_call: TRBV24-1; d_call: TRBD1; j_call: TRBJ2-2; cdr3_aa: CATSGTGGNTGELFF
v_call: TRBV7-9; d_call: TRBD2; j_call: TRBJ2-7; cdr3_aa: CASSFGGRASEQYF
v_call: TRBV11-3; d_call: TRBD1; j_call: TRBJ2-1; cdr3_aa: CASSSGTAQQFF
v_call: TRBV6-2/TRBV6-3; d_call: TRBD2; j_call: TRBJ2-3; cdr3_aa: CASSTGTSGELTDTQYF
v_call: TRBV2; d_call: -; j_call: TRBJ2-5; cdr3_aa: CASRPSGASETQYF
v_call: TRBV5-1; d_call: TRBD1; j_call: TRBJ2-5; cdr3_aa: CASSLSGTVLETQYF
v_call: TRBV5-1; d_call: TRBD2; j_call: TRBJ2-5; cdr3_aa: CASSDTSGGTQYF
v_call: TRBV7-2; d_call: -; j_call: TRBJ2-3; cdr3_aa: CASSLVAKNTDTQYF
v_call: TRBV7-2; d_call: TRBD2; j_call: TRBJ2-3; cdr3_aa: CASSRGLVDTDTQYF
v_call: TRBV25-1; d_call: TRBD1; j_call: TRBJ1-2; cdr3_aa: CASRGTPGQNNYGYTF